A single sample is the source of the 18 T cell receptor beta chains below, sequenced in a study of beta chain features in type 1 diabetes. The study's findings and limits: In all four CD4+ subsets, TCRB CDR3 length was significantly, moderately reduced in type 1 diabetes.

No cognate antigen is known for these TCRs. What was sequenced were expressed TCRB transcripts, since all of the isolated RNA had been reverse transcribed. This table comes from immunoSEQ multiplex PCR, and its TCRdb copy is limited to in-frame clones, with some not included. Among 230,000 or so clones listed, more than 15% were seen once. Sequencing was carried out using naive CD4+ T cells from blood. These receptors were collected from a man aged 30 to 45 with type 1 diabetes.

In this sample, this clone turned up a few times. The V call is TRBV25-1, the J call TRBJ2-1, with a possible D match to TRBD1 (6 bases). The CDR3 loop spans 14 amino acids. Trimming stripped 6 bases from V and 5 bases from J, with 14 bases between. From germline, CDR1 is MGHDK and CDR2 SYGVNS. CDR3 in DNA: TGTGCCAGCAGCGCAACTACAGGGAACAATGAGCAGTTCTTC. As protein: CASSATTGNNEQFF.

This clone occurred a few times. The chain is built from TRBV29-1 and TRBJ2-7; 9 nucleotides align to TRBD2. The CDR3 runs to 16 residues. Unmatched junction bases numbered 13, after V lost 2 bases and J lost 5 bases. Germline V CDR1 and CDR2: SQVTM, ANQGSEA. The CDR3 region has the DNA TGCAGCGTTGAAAAGGGGCCGGCGGGAGGGCCGGACGAGCAGTACTTC. Translating it yields CSVEKGPAGGPDEQYF.

This chain links TRBV4-3 with TRBJ2-3, with unresolved D. There are 14 residues in the CDR3. Germline lookup yields CDR1 LGHNA and CDR2 YSLEER. The germline V and J ends were trimmed by 0 bases and 4 bases, with 8 bases remaining between them. Here the CDR3 reads CASSQDSLADTQYF. In DNA form, the CDR3 reads TGCGCCAGCAGCCAAGATAGCCTAGCAGATACGCAGTATTTT.

This chain uses TRBV6-5 with TRBJ1-1; perhaps TRBD1 as D (6 bases). V gave up 2 bases and J gave up 4 bases, with 14 bases separating them. From germline, CDR1 is MNHEY and CDR2 SVGAGI. The CDR3 contains 15 residues. CDR3 sequence: CASSYTDSAGTEAFF. The CDR3 nucleotides read TGTGCCAGCAGTTACACGGACAGTGCTGGCACTGAAGCTTTCTTT.

The rearrangement uses TRBV6-1 and TRBJ1-1; D is possibly TRBD1 (6 bases). Trimming took 4 bases from V and 11 from J, leaving 17 bases between them. CDR3 length equals 13 residues. The germline gives CDR1 MNHNS, CDR2 SASEGT. CDR3 in amino acids: CASSAGQSPVAFF. The CDR3, as DNA: TGTGCCAGCAGTGCTGGACAGTCCCCGGTGGCTTTCTTT.

V is TRBV5-4 and J is TRBJ2-1; no clear D. The CDR3 runs to 14 residues. CDR1 SGHNT and CDR2 YYREEE come from the germline V gene (reference sequence). V lost 2 bases to trimming and J lost 4 bases, with 10 bases between them. CDR3 protein: CASSLESAYNEQFF. CDR3 nucleotide sequence: TGTGCCAGCAGCTTAGAATCGGCTTACAATGAGCAGTTCTTC.

The CDR3 region has the DNA TGTGCCAGCAGCACGGACGGTTACAATGAGCAGTTCTTC. As protein: CASSTDGYNEQFF. J is TRBJ2-1 and V is TRBV5-4, with no clear D. Germline values: CDR1 SGHNT, CDR2 YYREEE (reference sequence). V was cut by 4 bases and J by 4 bases, with 9 bases left in between. This CDR3 comprises 13 residues.

The sample holds a few counts of this clone. The chain combines TRBV9 with TRBJ2-3; tentative D call: TRBD2 (5 bases). Germline CDR1 SGDLS, CDR2 YYNGEE. V was shortened by 0 bases and J by 2 bases, with 7 bases between the two germline ends. CDR3 length: 14 residues. The CDR3 is CASSVGTFTDTQYF. The CDR3 bases are TGTGCCAGCAGCGTAGGGACTTTCACAGATACGCAGTATTTT.

This clone was observed a few times. CDR3 loop: CASSGDGGYTF. CDR3 DNA: TGTGCCAGCAGTGGGGACGGAGGCTACACCTTC. J is TRBJ1-2 and V is TRBV2; a weak D match, TRBD1 (5 bases). With 4 bases removed from V and 8 bases from J, the gap between germline ends came to 8 bases. The CDR3 extends over 11 amino acids. Germline CDR1 reads SNHLY; CDR2 reads FYNNEI.

This clone was seen a few times. The genes are TRBV29-1 and TRBJ2-2; TRBD2 aligns across 8 bases. Trimming removed 6 bases from V and 0 bases from J; junction bases left unmatched: 6. The CDR3 totals 15 residues. Germline CDR1 is SQVTM and CDR2 is ANQGSEA. CDR3 DNA sequence: TGCAGCGTCACGGGAGGGGGAGCGAACACCGGGGAGCTGTTTTTT. This codes for CSVTGGGANTGELFF.

The chain uses TRBV7-2 and TRBJ2-3; D is uncertain. The CDR3 is made up of 15 amino acids. Germline assignment: CDR1 SGHTA and CDR2 FQGNSA. The V gene lost 3 bases and the J gene lost 5 bases, with 15 bases spanning the gap. CDR3 DNA sequence: TGTGCCAGCAGCTTCGGTAGCTGGTATCAAGATACGCAGTATTTT. This codes for CASSFGSWYQDTQYF.

The V gene is TRBV4-2, the J gene TRBJ1-1, with a weak D call TRBD1 (5 bases). Between the trimmed V and J ends, which lost 4 bases and 3 bases, there was a span of 24 bases. The CDR3 is 18 residues long. Germline CDR1 is LGHNA and CDR2 is YNFKEQ. This CDR3 is CASSRWKGPGGVHTEAFF. Written as DNA, the CDR3 is TGTGCCAGCAGCCGGTGGAAAGGGCCGGGGGGTGTGCACACTGAAGCTTTCTTT.

V and J are TRBV14 and TRBJ2-5; TRBD2 matches at 11 bases. V lost 4 bases and J lost 5; bases outside the gene matches: 9. The CDR3 loop spans 16 amino acids. From germline, CDR1 is SGHDN and CDR2 FVKESK. CDR3: CASSPGLAAIRETQYF. CDR3 DNA: TGTGCCAGCAGCCCGGGACTAGCGGCGATTCGGGAGACCCAGTACTTC. The variable domain in full, with the rest retrieved from reference TRBV14 and TRBJ2-5, is EAGVTQFPSHSVIEKGQTVTLRCDPISGHDNLYWYRRVMGKEIKFLLHFVKESKQDESGMPNNRFLAERTGGTYSTLKVQPAELEDSGVYFCASSPGLAAIRETQYFGPGTRLLVL.

V is TRBV28 and J is TRBJ2-7; tentative D call: TRBD2 (6 bases). V lost 5 bases and J lost 0, with 14 bases in between. The germline V gene has CDR1 MDHEN and CDR2 SYDVKM. The CDR3 loop spans 15 amino acids. CDR3 region: CASSLPGTHSYEQYF. The CDR3 DNA sequence: TGTGCCAGCAGTCTACCCGGGACTCACTCCTACGAGCAGTACTTC.

The chain combines TRBV28 with TRBJ2-2; D is unclear. Germline CDR1 MDHEN, CDR2 SYDVKM. The CDR3 runs 14 residues. Trimming shortened V by 4 bases and J by 4 bases, and 10 bases separated the two germline ends. CDR3 amino acids: CASSSRPITGELFF. The CDR3 DNA reads as TGTGCCAGCAGTTCGCGGCCGATCACCGGGGAGCTGTTTTTT.

This clone has only a few counts. The rearrangement joins TRBV19 to TRBJ2-6; D is ambiguous. Germline CDR1 LNHDA, CDR2 SQIVND (reference sequence). Trimming removed 6 bases at V and 2 bases at J, with 11 bases between. The CDR3 contains 15 residues. The CDR3: CASSPEYAGANVLTF. The DNA of the CDR3 is TGTGCCAGTAGCCCAGAGTACGCTGGGGCCAACGTCCTGACTTTC. Full variable domain (missing parts from reference TRBV19 and TRBJ2-6): DGGITQSPKYLFRKEGQNVTLSCEQNLNHDAMYWYRQDPGQGLRLIYYSQIVNDFQKGDIAEGYSVSREKKESFPLTVTSAQKNPTAFYLCASSPEYAGANVLTFGAGSRLTVL.

The rearrangement uses TRBV14 and TRBJ2-5, with a possible D match to TRBD1 (6 bases). Germline CDR1 and CDR2: SGHDN and FVKESK. Trimming took 2 bases from V and 0 from J, leaving 13 bases between them. The CDR3 length is 16 residues. The CDR3 loop reads CASSQKGHRYQETQYF. Written as DNA, the CDR3 is TGTGCCAGCAGCCAAAAGGGACACCGGTACCAAGAGACCCAGTACTTC.

The V call is TRBV9, the J call TRBJ2-3; D possibly corresponds to TRBD2 (6 bases). Per germline, CDR1 SGDLS and CDR2 YYNGEE. The V and J ends lost 0 bases and 2 bases respectively, with 7 bases between them. This CDR3 is 14 amino acids long. CDR3 sequence (DNA): TGTGCCAGCAGCGTAGGCGGGGACACAGATACGCAGTATTTT. Its protein product is CASSVGGDTDTQYF. The variable domain in full, completed from reference TRBV9 and TRBJ2-3, reads DSGVTQTPKHLITATGQRVTLRCSPRSGDLSVYWYQQSLDQGLQFLIQYYNGEERAKGNILERFSAQQFPDLHSELNLSSLELGDSALYFCASSVGGDTDTQYFGPGTRLTVL.